The 30 T cell receptor beta chains listed next were all sequenced from one sample in a study of T cell repertoires in cytomegalovirus infection. One entry per CDR3 protein, called by TCRdb with MiXCR from the reads. The sample has nearly 450,000 distinct CDR3 sequences, approximately 33% seen once. The specimen was PBMCs. Receptors were obtained from a human donor in good health (CMV status not recorded). Some clones in this sample may be carry-over from other donors' samples.

Points on this clonotype: A read error may explain this, as a much larger clone is one base away. V gene TRBV7-8 combines with J gene TRBJ2-4, with TRBD2 identical over 9 bases. There are 19 residues in the CDR3. Germline loops: CDR1 SGHVS, CDR2 FQNEAQ. CDR3 nucleotide sequence: TGTGCCAGCAGCCTGGGTCCTGGCAGCGGGGGACTAGCCAACAACATTCAGTACTTC. The encoded protein is CASSLGPGSGGLANNIQYF.

V gene TRBV25-1 combines with J gene TRBJ2-7; TRBD2 is a possible D gene (5 bases). The V gene's germline CDR1 is MGHDK and CDR2 SYGVNS. V dropped 8 bases and J dropped 6 bases, with 23 bases sitting between them. This CDR3 has 15 residues. The CDR3 sequence: CASANNTSGCCEQYF. DNA of the CDR3: TGTGCCAGCGCAAATAATACAAGCGGATGCTGCGAGCAGTACTTC.

The chain combines TRBV12-3 or TRBV12-4 with TRBJ2-1, with D unclear. The CDR3 totals 18 residues. Trimming removed 8 bases from V and 0 bases from J, with 23 bases in between. The CDR3 here is CASGPQGRRQSSYNEQFF. DNA of the CDR3: TGTGCCAGCGGACCCCAAGGGCGCAGGCAGAGCTCCTACAATGAGCAGTTCTTC.

V usage is TRBV27 and J usage is TRBJ1-2; D is perhaps TRBD1 (6 bases). Germline assignment: CDR1 MNHEY and CDR2 SMNVEV (reference sequence). With 2 bases removed from V and 5 bases from J, the gap between germline ends came to 9 bases. The CDR3 extends over 13 amino acids. The CDR3 loop reads CASSLTGQYGYTF. CDR3 DNA sequence: TGTGCCAGCAGTTTAACCGGACAGTATGGCTACACCTTC.

This clonotype occurred many times. The chain couples TRBV11-2 to TRBJ2-5, with 11 positions matching TRBD2. V lost 3 bases to trimming and J lost 4 bases; unmatched junction nucleotides: 7. Germline values: CDR1 SGHAT, CDR2 FQNNGV. The CDR3 runs to 16 residues. CDR3 nucleotide sequence: TGTGCCAGCAGCTTGCTTAGCGGGGGGGGCGGAGAGACCCAGTACTTC. It is translated as CASSLLSGGGGETQYF.

On this clonotype: This clone may be a read error of a much larger clone one base away. Since no conserved phenylalanine or tryptophan closes the CDR3, a read error is the likely cause. The V gene is TRBV11-2, the J gene TRBJ2-2; 8 bases map to TRBD1. The CDR3 covers 16 residues. Unmatched junction bases numbered 9, after V lost 8 bases and J lost 1 base. Germline-derived CDR1 and CDR2 are SGHAT and FQNNGV. CDR3 protein: CASRQTGQENTGELFL. CDR3 bases: TGTGCCAGCCGCCAAACGGGACAGGAGAACACCGGGGAGCTGTTTTTG.

The chain uses TRBV30 and TRBJ1-2; D remains unclear. CDR3 size: 12 residues. V was cut by 4 bases and J by 1 base, with 7 bases left in between. CDR1 GTSNPN and CDR2 SVGIG come from the germline V gene (reference sequence). The CDR3 spells CAWTAVNYGYTF. Written as DNA, the CDR3 is TGTGCCTGGACCGCTGTTAACTATGGCTACACCTTC. Drawing the rest from reference TRBV30 and TRBJ1-2, the complete variable domain is SQTIHQWPATLVQPVGSPLSLECTVEGTSNPNLYWYRQAAGRGLQLLFYSVGIGQISSEVPQNLSASRPQDRQFILSSKKLLLSDSGFYLCAWTAVNYGYTFGSGTRLTVV.

This clonotype was seen more than once but under ten times. The chain carries TRBV7-6 and TRBJ2-5; D is ambiguous. Trimming stripped 5 bases from V and 3 bases from J, with 10 bases between. Germline loops: CDR1 SGHVS, CDR2 FNYEAQ. The length of the CDR3 is 13 residues. DNA for the CDR3: TGTGCCAGCAGCCCAAGGATTAAAGAGACCCAGTACTTC. Translating it yields CASSPRIKETQYF.

This clonotype came up a few times. This chain joins TRBV12-3 or TRBV12-4 and TRBJ2-7, with 8 bases lining up with TRBD1. The CDR3 has 13 residues. Losses at the gene ends were 6 bases for V and 5 bases for J; bases not matched to a gene: 6. The CDR3 DNA is TGTGCCAGCAGCTCAGGGGGCATAAACGAGCAGTACTTC. Protein product: CASSSGGINEQYF.

The rearrangement joins TRBV4-2 to TRBJ1-1; unclear D gene. This CDR3 has 15 residues. From germline, CDR1 is LGHNA and CDR2 YNFKEQ. V gave up 0 bases and J gave up 1 base, with 9 bases separating them. The CDR3 coding sequence is TGTGCCAGCAGCCAAGATGGGCGGAGGAACACTGAAGCTTTCTTT. Amino acid sequence: CASSQDGRRNTEAFF.

The J gene is TRBJ2-2, the V gene TRBV28, with D possibly being TRBD1 (6 bases). The CDR3 sequence is 15 residues long. V lost 6 bases to trimming and J lost 7 bases, with 18 bases between them. The germline CDR1 and CDR2 sequences are MDHEN and SYDVKM. The CDR3 DNA reads TGTGCCAGCAGAAAGATGGGGGCTTTGGGCGGGGAGCTGTTTTTT. It yields the protein CASRKMGALGGELFF.

This clonotype was counted only a few times. The gene calls are TRBV6-5 and TRBJ1-1, with unresolved D. The germline CDR1 and CDR2 sequences are MNHEY and SVGAGI. CDR3 length: 14 amino acids. Trimming took 0 bases from V and 6 from J, leaving 11 bases between them. CDR3 sequence: CASSYSVIMPEAFF. In DNA, the CDR3 is TGTGCCAGCAGTTACTCGGTGATAATGCCTGAAGCTTTCTTT.

The chain recombines TRBV14 with TRBJ2-3, with 9 bases matching TRBD2. This CDR3 region has 16 residues. Germline CDR1 SGHDN, CDR2 FVKESK. V gave up 1 base and J gave up 4 bases; unmatched junction bases: 6. CDR3 residues: CASSQVAGVLADTQYF. The CDR3 DNA follows: TGTGCCAGCAGCCAAGTAGCGGGGGTCTTGGCAGATACGCAGTATTTT.

This clonotype was counted a single time. This chain connects TRBV18 to TRBJ1-1; D call uncertain. The CDR3 spans 14 residues. V shed 3 bases and J shed 0 bases, with 8 bases lying between them. The germline gives CDR1 KGHSH, CDR2 LQKENI. This CDR3 is CASSPITVNTEAFF. In DNA form, the CDR3 reads TGTGCCAGCTCACCTATAACAGTGAACACTGAAGCTTTCTTT.

In its sample, this clonotype was seen once. V usage is TRBV12-3 or TRBV12-4 and J usage is TRBJ1-5; TRBD1 might be the D (6 bases). This CDR3 has 17 residues. V lost 3 bases, J lost 7 bases, and 22 bases lay in between. CDR3 nucleotide sequence: TGTGCCAGCAGTTTCGAAGGGATTGGGGGCATCTCGCAGCCCCAGCATTTT. Its protein product is CASSFEGIGGISQPQHF.

CDR3 residues: CAISVGAYNSPLHF. In DNA, the CDR3 is TGTGCCATCAGTGTTGGCGCATATAATTCACCCCTCCACTTT. The chain employs TRBV10-3 and TRBJ1-6, with D unclear. There are 14 residues in the CDR3. V was trimmed by 4 bases and J by 4 bases, leaving 8 bases between them. Germline V lookup: CDR1 ENHRY, CDR2 SYGVKD.

For this clonotype: Because the CDR3 is missing its conserved closing phenylalanine or tryptophan, this is likely a read error. The chain is built from TRBV7-2 and TRBJ1-1, with D unclear. Germline V CDR1 and CDR2: SGHTA, FQGNSA. Between the trimmed V and J ends, which lost 5 bases and 8 bases, there was a span of 15 bases. The CDR3 contains 13 residues. CDR3 protein: CASSARSGVEAFL. CDR3 nucleotides: TGTGCCAGCAGCGCGAGGAGCGGGGTGGAAGCTTTCTTG.

The CDR3 loop reads CASSYGGPGLTLANTGELFF. CDR3 in DNA: TGTGCCAGCAGTTACGGGGGTCCGGGACTTACCCTCGCGAACACCGGGGAGCTGTTTTTT. The gene calls are TRBV6-6 and TRBJ2-2; perhaps TRBD2 as D (6 bases). Germline loops: CDR1 MNHNY, CDR2 SVGAGI (reference sequence). V was pared by 2 bases and J by 0 bases, with 22 bases between. The CDR3 extends over 20 amino acids.

The rearrangement links TRBV5-4 to TRBJ1-2; 7 bases match TRBD1. The CDR3 totals 14 residues. Germline loops: CDR1 SGHNT, CDR2 YYREEE (reference sequence). The J segment lost 10 bases and the V segment lost 5 bases, leaving 14 bases of the junction unmatched. CDR3 DNA: TGTGCCAGCAGACCAGGACAGGCCTCTTTGGTCTACACCTTC. As protein: CASRPGQASLVYTF. The entire variable domain, with the rest obtained from reference TRBV5-4 and TRBJ1-2, is as follows: ETGVTQSPTHLIKTRGQQVTLRCSSQSGHNTVSWYQQALGQGPQFIFQYYREEENGRGNFPPRFSGLQFPNYSSELNVNALELDDSALYLCASRPGQASLVYTFGSGTRLTVV.

J is TRBJ1-4 and V is TRBV19, with D perhaps matching TRBD1 (5 bases). Germline CDR1 LNHDA, CDR2 SQIVND (reference sequence). The CDR3 has 18 residues. The ends were cut back, 5 bases at V and 7 bases at J, with 26 bases in the middle. As DNA, the CDR3 is TGTGCCAGTAGTGATGTGATATGGAGCGTGGCAGGGCGTGAAAAACTGTTTTTT. It encodes CASSDVIWSVAGREKLFF.

V is TRBV2 and J is TRBJ2-3, with D tentatively TRBD2 (5 bases). The germline V gene encodes CDR1 SNHLY and CDR2 FYNNEI. Trimming took 3 bases from V and 5 from J, leaving 18 bases between them. This CDR3 region has 16 residues. CDR3 coding DNA: TGTGCCAGCAGTGAGCCGGGAAAAGGGCCCGGAGATACGCAGTATTTT. Amino acid sequence: CASSEPGKGPGDTQYF.

Ten or more counts support this clonotype. The chain is built from TRBV7-2 and TRBJ1-4; weak D call: TRBD1 (6 bases). The V gene's germline CDR1 is SGHTA and CDR2 FQGNSA. The germline V and J ends were trimmed by 1 base and 2 bases, with 8 bases remaining between them. The CDR3 has 15 residues. CDR3 DNA: TGTGCCAGCAGCTTAGACAGGGCTACTAATGAAAAACTGTTTTTT. Encoded protein: CASSLDRATNEKLFF.

This clonotype has a single count. The rearrangement uses TRBV2 and TRBJ2-5, with D tentatively TRBD2 (6 bases). This CDR3 spans 13 amino acids. Looked up from germline, CDR1 is SNHLY and CDR2 is FYNNEI. V was shortened by 8 bases and J by 2 bases, with 12 bases between the two germline ends. The CDR3 nucleotides read TGTGCCAGCGGAACTAGCATTCAAGAGACCCAGTACTTC. Protein product: CASGTSIQETQYF.

As regards this clonotype: A single base separates this from a much larger clone, so it may be a read error. The V and J genes are TRBV7-6 and TRBJ1-4, with a weak D call TRBD1 (5 bases). The CDR3 extends over 18 amino acids. CDR1 and CDR2 from the germline V gene are SGHVS and FNYEAQ. The V end lost 1 base, the J end lost 0 bases, and 15 bases lay between the germline ends. CDR3 sequence reads: CASSLGGLSTTTNEKLFF. The CDR3 DNA follows: TGTGCCAGCAGCTTAGGGGGACTCTCAACGACAACTAATGAAAAACTGTTTTTT.

The chain links TRBV7-9 to TRBJ2-3; tentative D call: TRBD2 (5 bases). The CDR3 extends over 14 amino acids. Trimming took off 6 bases at V and 4 bases at J, with 14 bases between the two ends. Germline loops: CDR1 SEHNR, CDR2 FQNEAQ (reference sequence). The CDR3 nucleotides are TGTGCCAGCAGTCAGGAGCGGCAGGCAGATACGCAGTATTTT. It codes for CASSQERQADTQYF.

This sequence joins TRBV27 and TRBJ2-7, with D possibly TRBD2 on 6 matching bases. The ends were cut back, 7 bases at V and 0 bases at J, with 22 bases in the middle. CDR1 and CDR2 (germline): MNHEY, SMNVEV (reference sequence). The CDR3 consists of 17 residues. CDR3 region: CASTKTHGGANSYEQYF. The CDR3 DNA sequence: TGTGCCAGCACCAAAACCCATGGCGGGGCGAACTCCTACGAGCAGTACTTC.

This chain joins TRBV4-1 and TRBJ2-1; D gene uncertain. The germline V and J ends were trimmed by 4 bases and 0 bases, with 10 bases remaining between them. The CDR3 is made up of 15 amino acids. From germline, CDR1 is MGHRA and CDR2 YSYEKL. CDR3 nucleotide sequence: TGCGCCAGCAGCCGAGCAATCGGCTCCTACAATGAGCAGTTCTTC. Amino acid sequence: CASSRAIGSYNEQFF.

The chain joins TRBV12-3 or TRBV12-4 to TRBJ1-2; D remains ambiguous. The CDR3 contains 15 residues. Trimming removed 3 bases from V and 5 bases from J, with 16 bases in between. CDR3 region: CASSFFPNSRYGYTF. The CDR3 DNA sequence: TGTGCCAGCAGTTTTTTTCCGAACAGCCGTTATGGCTACACCTTC.

The V gene is TRBV19, the J gene TRBJ1-5; 8 nucleotides match TRBD1. From germline, CDR1 is LNHDA and CDR2 SQIVND (reference sequence). This CDR3 has 14 residues. J gave up 4 bases and V 7 bases, and 6 bases lay outside the gene matches. This chain's CDR3 is CASMRTGINQPQHF. The CDR3, as DNA: TGTGCCAGTATGAGGACAGGGATTAATCAGCCCCAGCATTTT.

This clonotype was seen a handful of times. V and J are TRBV28 and TRBJ2-7; D is perhaps TRBD1 (6 bases). This CDR3 has 15 residues. The germline V gene encodes CDR1 MDHEN and CDR2 SYDVKM. V lost 4 bases and J lost 2, with 15 bases in between. The CDR3 is CASSSNGDRPYEQYF. CDR3 coding DNA: TGTGCCAGCAGTTCCAATGGAGACAGGCCCTACGAGCAGTACTTC. The complete variable domain, with remaining parts taken from reference TRBV28 and TRBJ2-7, reads DVKVTQSSRYLVKRTGEKVFLECVQDMDHENMFWYRQDPGLGLRLIYFSYDVKMKEKGDIPEGYSVSREKKERFSLILESASTNQTSMYLCASSSNGDRPYEQYFGPGTRLTVT.